These 13 T cell receptor beta chains originate from one sample sequenced in a study of early T cells in non-severe SARS-CoV-2 infection. One entry per CDR3 protein, called by TCRdb with MiXCR from the 5' RACE reads. Altogether about 33,000 distinct CDR3 sequences are present, around 4.6% being singletons, with the ten largest covering roughly 14%. The sample taken for sequencing was whole blood. The source of these receptors is an adult who was a healthcare worker with PCR-confirmed SARS-CoV-2 infection or an uninfected control (not recorded which).

This clonotype showed up many times. This rearrangement joins TRBV11-2 to TRBJ2-7, with 10 bases that match TRBD1. After removal of 4 bases from V and 3 bases from J, the junction contained 3 bases not matched to a gene. Germline V gives CDR1 SGHAT, CDR2 FQNNGV. The CDR3 has 14 residues. The CDR3 DNA reads TGTGCCAGCAGCTCCGGGACAGGGGACTACGAGCAGTACTTC. Translation gives CASSSGTGDYEQYF.

This clonotype has at least ten counts. The chain recombines TRBV10-1 with TRBJ1-6, with a tentative D call TRBD1 (5 bases). V lost 11 bases and J 8 bases, leaving 19 bases between the germline ends. The V gene's germline CDR1 is WNHNN and CDR2 SYGVQD (reference sequence). CDR3 length: 14 amino acids. CDR3: CAAVGEIRDSPLHF. The CDR3 DNA sequence: TGCGCCGCCGTGGGGGAGATTCGGGATTCACCCCTCCACTTT.

This clonotype was seen a few times. V usage is TRBV12-3 or TRBV12-4 and J usage is TRBJ2-1, with 8 bases aligning to TRBD2. The V and J ends lost 3 bases and 9 bases, in that order; junction bases with no gene match: 13. The CDR3 runs to 16 residues. CDR3 in amino acids: CASSFIAGWQVSEQFF. Written as DNA, the CDR3 is TGTGCCAGCAGTTTCATAGCGGGGTGGCAGGTTTCTGAGCAGTTCTTC.

This clonotype was seen ten or more times. The chain uses TRBV12-3 or TRBV12-4 and TRBJ1-2; D remains unclear. The CDR3 contains 13 residues. Trimming shortened V by 0 bases and J by 4 bases, and 6 bases separated the two germline ends. The CDR3 region is CASSLAQRYGYTF. The CDR3 coding sequence is TGTGCCAGCAGTTTAGCCCAGCGCTATGGCTACACCTTC.

This clonotype was picked up many times. This chain uses TRBV7-8 with TRBJ1-2; 8 bases line up with TRBD1. The CDR3 contains 14 residues. J gave up 3 bases and V 5 bases, and 5 bases lay outside the gene matches. The germline gives CDR1 SGHVS, CDR2 FQNEAQ. The CDR3 nucleotides read TGTGCCAGCAGCCCCCTACAGGGGGACTATGGCTACACCTTC. Translating gives CASSPLQGDYGYTF.

The table lists this clonotype with many counts. This chain uses TRBV7-3 with TRBJ2-2; D is undetermined. The CDR3 loop spans 15 amino acids. Trimming took 1 base from V and 0 from J, leaving 6 bases between them. The germline gives CDR1 SGHTA, CDR2 FQGTGA. The CDR3 region is CASSLMAANTGELFF. CDR3 nucleotide sequence: TGTGCCAGCAGCTTAATGGCCGCGAACACCGGGGAGCTGTTTTTT.

In this sample, this clonotype turned up many times. V and J are TRBV5-1 and TRBJ2-3; D is undetermined. The CDR3 length is 13 residues. The V end was cut by 4 bases, the J end by 2 bases, with 8 bases between. CDR1 is SGHRS, CDR2 YFSETQ, per germline. CDR3: CASSDSPTDTQYF. The CDR3 DNA sequence: TGCGCCAGCAGCGATTCCCCCACAGATACGCAGTATTTT.

In its sample, this clonotype is medium-sized. The chain carries TRBV10-2 and TRBJ2-3; 12 positions match TRBD2. Trimming cost V 6 bases and J 3 bases; bases outside gene matches: 4. CDR1 and CDR2 from the germline V gene are WSHSY and SAAADI. CDR3 length: 15 amino acids. The CDR3: CASRGLAGGTDTQYF. The CDR3 DNA reads TGCGCCAGCAGGGGACTAGCGGGCGGAACAGATACGCAGTATTTT.

This clonotype was recorded many times. The gene calls are TRBV20-1 and TRBJ1-2; D ambiguous. Germline V CDR1 and CDR2: DFQATT, SNEGSKA (reference sequence). V lost 3 bases and J 2 bases, leaving 10 bases between the germline ends. The CDR3 has 13 amino acids. This CDR3 reads CSARFLGNYGYTF. CDR3 nucleotide sequence: TGCAGTGCTAGGTTTCTCGGGAACTATGGCTACACCTTC.

This clonotype was observed at least ten times. The V call is TRBV29-1, the J call TRBJ2-7; no definite D call. With 0 bases removed from V and 0 bases from J, the gap between germline ends came to 6 bases. CDR3 length: 13 amino acids. Germline V gene lookup returns CDR1 SQVTM and CDR2 ANQGSEA. The CDR3 bases are TGCAGCGTTGAAGAGGGCACCTCCTACGAGCAGTACTTC. Its translation is CSVEEGTSYEQYF.

The J gene is TRBJ1-5, the V gene TRBV4-3, with D perhaps matching TRBD1 (5 bases). In germline, CDR1 is LGHNA, CDR2 YSLEER. V dropped 1 base and J dropped 7 bases, with 11 bases sitting between them. The CDR3 contains 14 residues. Here the CDR3 reads CASSQGLGQQPQHF. DNA of the CDR3: TGCGCCAGCAGCCAAGGATTGGGGCAGCAGCCCCAGCATTTT.

The CDR3 here is CSASPMLARGHSYNEQFF. In nucleotides, the CDR3 is TGCAGTGCTAGCCCGATGCTCGCGCGGGGTCATTCCTACAATGAGCAGTTCTTC. The J gene is TRBJ2-1, the V gene TRBV20-1, with D tentatively TRBD2 (6 bases). The CDR3 is 18 amino acids. From germline, CDR1 is DFQATT and CDR2 SNEGSKA (reference sequence). Trimming removed 3 bases from V and 1 base from J, with 22 bases in between.

This clonotype was counted a few times. The chain carries TRBV29-1 and TRBJ1-1; D might be TRBD1 (5 bases). V lost 5 bases and J lost 1, with 11 bases in between. The CDR3 is 13 residues long. The V gene's germline CDR1 is SQVTM and CDR2 ANQGSEA. As DNA, the CDR3 is TGCAGCGTTTCGCGCGACAGGAACACTGAAGCTTTCTTT. Its translation: CSVSRDRNTEAFF.